One sample yielded the 17 T cell receptor beta chains listed below, sequenced in a study of cytomegalovirus exposure and HLA in healthy donors. Primers for the PCR totalled 60 Vbeta and 13 Jbeta. Repertoires were generated with immunoSEQ multiplex PCR, while TCRdb's copy carries only in-frame clones and drops some. The repertoire holds about 120,000 clones, with over 80% as singletons. The sequenced sample consisted of PBMCs. Receptors were obtained from a man aged 25-40 years in good health and CMV-seronegative.

This CDR3 is CASTSGWGGSYNEQFF. The CDR3 DNA reads as TGCGCCAGCACCTCGGGGTGGGGGGGGAGCTACAATGAGCAGTTCTTC. This chain links TRBV5-1 with TRBJ2-1, with 7 bases fitting TRBD2. V lost 6 bases and J lost 3; bases outside the gene matches: 12. Germline CDR1 reads SGHRS; CDR2 reads YFSETQ. This CDR3 region has 16 residues.

CDR3 coding DNA: TGTGCCAGCAGTTTAAGGGGTTCCACTGAAGCTTTCTTT. Amino acids: CASSLRGSTEAFF. The chain uses TRBV27 and TRBJ1-1; possibly TRBD1 for D (5 bases). Germline assignment: CDR1 MNHEY and CDR2 SMNVEV (reference sequence). Trimming removed 2 bases from V and 4 bases from J, with 8 bases in between. This CDR3 comprises 13 residues.

This chain links TRBV19 with TRBJ1-1; TRBD1 aligns across 7 bases. The CDR3 sequence is 16 residues long. Unmatched junction bases numbered 14, after V lost 5 bases and J lost 5 bases. The germline V gene encodes CDR1 LNHDA and CDR2 SQIVND (reference sequence). In DNA form, the CDR3 reads TGTGCCAGTAGTGTAAGGGACTCGAACAGGGGAACTGAAGCTTTCTTT. Protein product: CASSVRDSNRGTEAFF.

V is TRBV6-1 and J is TRBJ2-7; 9 bases are shared with TRBD1. In germline, CDR1 is MNHNS, CDR2 SASEGT. CDR3 length: 13 amino acids. V shed 8 bases, J shed 3 bases, and the junction held 5 bases outside the gene matches. CDR3 protein: CASFTGQGYEQYF. The CDR3 DNA is TGTGCCAGCTTTACGGGACAGGGCTACGAGCAGTACTTC.

The chain is built from TRBV6-1 and TRBJ1-6, with 7 positions matching TRBD1. The ends lost 4 bases at V and 9 bases at J; junction bases unmatched: 9. The CDR3 has 15 residues. Germline V gene sequence: CDR1 MNHNS, CDR2 SASEGT. CDR3: CASSGRQGSRSPLHF. DNA for the CDR3: TGTGCCAGCAGTGGGCGACAGGGAAGCCGTTCACCCCTCCACTTT.

The genes are TRBV4-3 and TRBJ1-1; D is undetermined. V gave up 0 bases and J gave up 0 bases, with 8 bases separating them. The CDR3 length is 15 residues. CDR1 and CDR2 (germline): LGHNA, YSLEER. The CDR3, as DNA: TGCGCCAGCAGCCAAGAGATTCAGGTGAACACTGAAGCTTTCTTT. Translating it yields CASSQEIQVNTEAFF.

This sequence joins TRBV9 and TRBJ2-5; D is unresolved. Germline V CDR1 and CDR2: SGDLS, YYNGEE. The germline V and J ends were trimmed by 4 bases and 3 bases, with 16 bases remaining between them. This CDR3 is 15 amino acids long. The DNA for the CDR3 is TGTGCCAGCAGCCCCCACCCTCTCCAGGAAGAGACCCAGTACTTC. Translated, it gives CASSPHPLQEETQYF.

The V call is TRBV28, the J call TRBJ2-3, with 8 bases that match TRBD1. In germline, CDR1 is MDHEN, CDR2 SYDVKM. J was trimmed by 3 bases and V by 5 bases; bases with no gene match: 10. The CDR3 is 16 residues long. CDR3 protein: CASSPGTGLATDTQYF. Written as DNA, the CDR3 is TGTGCCAGCAGTCCCGGGACAGGACTGGCAACAGATACGCAGTATTTT.

CDR3 in DNA: TGCGCCAGCAGCTTGCATGGGACAGGAAGCAATCAGCCCCAGCATTTT. It translates to CASSLHGTGSNQPQHF. The rearrangement links TRBV5-1 to TRBJ1-5; 8 nucleotides agree with TRBD1. Germline CDR1 SGHRS, CDR2 YFSETQ. This CDR3 comprises 16 residues. Trimming at V came to 1 base and at J to 1 base, leaving 4 bases not matched to a gene.

J is TRBJ2-1 and V is TRBV4-3, with D uncertain. The V and J ends lost 1 base and 0 bases respectively, with 13 bases between them. Germline CDR1 and CDR2: LGHNA and YSLEER. The CDR3 covers 17 residues. CDR3: CASSQGLADVSYNEQFF. The CDR3 region has the DNA TGCGCCAGCAGCCAAGGGCTGGCGGATGTCTCCTACAATGAGCAGTTCTTC.

The V call is TRBV28, the J call TRBJ2-2; D might be TRBD1 (6 bases). This CDR3 region has 13 residues. V was clipped by 5 bases and J by 11 bases, with 15 bases between them. CDR1 and CDR2 (germline): MDHEN, SYDVKM. As DNA, the CDR3 is TGTGCCAGCAGTAACACAGGGCAATTCGAGCTGTTTTTT. This sequence encodes CASSNTGQFELFF.

The sample holds one count of this clone. The chain uses TRBV5-4 and TRBJ2-1; TRBD1 agrees at 8 bases. CDR3 length: 14 amino acids. V was clipped by 3 bases and J by 10 bases; unmatched bases: 9. Germline V CDR1 and CDR2: SGHNT, YYREEE (reference sequence). The CDR3 DNA reads as TGTGCCAGCAGCTCAGGACAGGGTGAAGACGAGCAGTTCTTC. Translated, it gives CASSSGQGEDEQFF.

The chain uses TRBV29-1 and TRBJ2-5, with 9 bases lining up with TRBD1. There are 14 residues in the CDR3. Per the germline V gene, CDR1 is SQVTM and CDR2 is ANQGSEA. V lost 5 bases and J lost 5; bases outside the gene matches: 9. The CDR3 reads CSVWGGQGGETQYF. The CDR3 nucleotides are TGCAGCGTTTGGGGGGGACAGGGAGGGGAGACCCAGTACTTC.

The J gene is TRBJ1-2, the V gene TRBV28; weak D call: TRBD1 (6 bases). Germline V gene lookup returns CDR1 MDHEN and CDR2 SYDVKM. The V and J ends lost 2 bases and 3 bases respectively, with 10 bases between them. The CDR3 length is 14 residues. CDR3 coding DNA: TGTGCCAGCAGTTTACGGACAGCTCACTATGGCTACACCTTC. The encoded protein is CASSLRTAHYGYTF.

The CDR3 here is CASSLAPQGSYGYTF. CDR3 in DNA: TGCGCCAGCAGCTTGGCACCACAGGGGAGCTATGGCTACACCTTC. The rearrangement joins TRBV5-1 to TRBJ1-2; the match to TRBD1 covers 7 bases. From germline, CDR1 is SGHRS and CDR2 YFSETQ. Trimming cost V 0 bases and J 4 bases; bases outside gene matches: 6. There are 15 residues in the CDR3. The full variable domain, its missing parts supplied by reference TRBV5-1 and TRBJ1-2, is KAGVTQTPRYLIKTRGQQVTLSCSPISGHRSVSWYQQTPGQGLQFLFEYFSETQRNKGNFPGRFSGRQFSNSRSEMNVSTLELGDSALYLCASSLAPQGSYGYTFGSGTRLTVV.

This sequence joins TRBV7-7 and TRBJ2-7; D is possibly TRBD1 (5 bases). The germline V gene has CDR1 SSHAT and CDR2 FNYEAQ (reference sequence). CDR3 length: 14 amino acids. Trimming pared 1 base from V and 2 bases from J, leaving 9 bases between. CDR3 DNA sequence: TGTGCCAGCAGCTTAGGCAGGGCCACCTACGAGCAGTACTTC. Protein: CASSLGRATYEQYF. Combining the CDR3 with reference TRBV7-7 and TRBJ2-7 gives the whole variable domain GAGVSQSPRYKVTKRGQDVTLRCDPISSHATLYWYQQALGQGPEFLTYFNYEAQPDKSGLPSDRFSAERPEGSISTLTIQRTEQRDSAMYRCASSLGRATYEQYFGPGTRLTVT.

This chain joins TRBV28 and TRBJ1-4, with D tentatively TRBD1 (6 bases). CDR3 length: 15 residues. Trimming took 4 bases from V and 6 from J, leaving 15 bases between them. Germline CDR1 and CDR2: MDHEN and SYDVKM. The CDR3 loop is CASSWTAGGDEKLFF. DNA of the CDR3: TGTGCCAGCAGTTGGACAGCGGGGGGGGATGAAAAACTGTTTTTT.